The 24 T cell receptor beta chains below all came from one sample that was sequenced in a study of T cells after yellow fever vaccination. Using its own MiXCR run on the 5' RACE reads, TCRdb lists one record per CDR3 protein. The sample contains some 22,000 distinct CDR3 sequences, roughly 5.6% of which appear only once. The specimen was PBMCs, either bulk or a sorted T-cell subset (CD4+, CD8+, memory, or dextramer-sorted; not recorded which), collected approximately 40 days after the first yellow fever vaccination. These receptors all come from a man younger than 35 who received the YFV17D yellow fever vaccine.

This clonotype was picked up many times. The rearrangement uses TRBV30 and TRBJ1-5; 10 nucleotides line up with TRBD1. Germline CDR1 and CDR2: GTSNPN and SVGIG (reference sequence). V gave up 7 bases and J gave up 3 bases; unmatched junction bases: 9. The CDR3 sequence is 15 residues long. The chain's CDR3 is CASSDRGLYNQPQHF. DNA for the CDR3: TGTGCCTCGAGCGACAGGGGGCTATACAATCAGCCCCAGCATTTT.

This clonotype has ten or more counts. CDR3 protein: CASSQLTGGSDIQYF. For the CDR3, the DNA is TGTGCCAGCAGCCAACTTACAGGGGGGTCGGACATTCAGTACTTC. J is TRBJ2-4 and V is TRBV14; TRBD1 agrees at 8 bases. The CDR3 runs 15 residues. CDR1 and CDR2 (germline): SGHDN, FVKESK. The V segment lost 2 bases and the J segment 8 bases; nucleotides outside the gene matches: 8.

This clonotype was detected ten times or more. The chain joins TRBV5-1 to TRBJ2-1; D not resolved. With 0 bases removed from V and 10 bases from J, the gap between germline ends came to 5 bases. The CDR3 is made up of 11 amino acids. The V gene's germline CDR1 is SGHRS and CDR2 YFSETQ. The CDR3 nucleotides read TGCGCCAGCAGCTTGGAACAGGAGCAGTTCTTC. Protein product: CASSLEQEQFF.

Many counts were recorded for this clonotype. The rearrangement joins TRBV7-8 to TRBJ2-7; weak D call: TRBD1 (6 bases). V was pared by 1 base and J by 1 base, with 11 bases between. The CDR3 loop spans 15 amino acids. CDR1 SGHVS and CDR2 FQNEAQ come from the germline V gene. The CDR3 loop reads CASSLVQGPSYEQYV. The CDR3 DNA sequence: TGTGCCAGCAGCTTAGTACAGGGTCCGTCCTACGAGCAGTACGTC.

This clonotype was seen ten or more times. This sequence joins TRBV7-6 and TRBJ2-7; 7 bases fit TRBD1. After removal of 2 bases from V and 6 bases from J, the junction contained 4 bases not matched to a gene. CDR3 length: 13 amino acids. Germline-derived CDR1 and CDR2 are SGHVS and FNYEAQ. CDR3 region: CASSLLQGTEQYV. CDR3 DNA sequence: TGTGCCAGCAGCTTACTACAGGGGACCGAGCAGTACGTC.

This clonotype was seen many times. The V and J genes are TRBV9 and TRBJ2-1; D is perhaps TRBD1 (5 bases). Germline V gene lookup returns CDR1 SGDLS and CDR2 YYNGEE. Trimming left V 0 bases short and J 0 bases short, with 19 bases between. The CDR3 is 19 residues long. DNA for the CDR3: TGTGCCAGCAGCGTAGGTGGGGCCGCCCTAAAAAGCTCCTACAATGAGCAGTTCTTC. This gives the protein CASSVGGAALKSSYNEQFF. Supplemented by reference TRBV9 and TRBJ2-1, the full variable domain reads DSGVTQTPKHLITATGQRVTLRCSPRSGDLSVYWYQQSLDQGLQFLIQYYNGEERAKGNILERFSAQQFPDLHSELNLSSLELGDSALYFCASSVGGAALKSSYNEQFFGPGTRLTVL.

This clonotype has at least ten counts. This chain links TRBV6-2 or TRBV6-3 with TRBJ1-1; no clear D. Trimming pared 5 bases from V and 8 bases from J, leaving 12 bases between. Germline assignment: CDR1 MNHEY and CDR2 SVGEGT. The CDR3 has 12 residues. The DNA for the CDR3 is TGTGCCAGCAGTGATTATGGAGGGGAAGCTTTCTTT. This sequence encodes CASSDYGGEAFF.

This clonotype was counted many times. This chain uses TRBV7-3 with TRBJ2-1, with D hard to call. V lost 3 bases to trimming and J lost 4 bases, with 7 bases between them. The CDR3 length is 13 residues. CDR1 and CDR2 (germline): SGHTA, FQGTGA. CDR3 loop: CASSFGQYNEQFF. CDR3 coding DNA: TGTGCCAGCAGCTTCGGCCAGTACAATGAGCAGTTCTTC.

In this sample, this clonotype turned up once. Given a much more abundant clone one base away, this may be a read error. The genes are TRBV12-3 or TRBV12-4 and TRBJ2-7; D is undetermined. Trimming cost V 6 bases and J 5 bases, with 11 bases left between them. CDR3 length: 12 amino acids. This chain's CDR3 is CASSHLWNEQYF. In nucleotides, the CDR3 is TGTGCCAGCAGCCACCTGTGGAACGAGCAGTACTTC.

This clonotype was found many times. This chain joins TRBV28 and TRBJ2-7, with D perhaps given as TRBD1 or TRBD2 (5 bases each). CDR1 and CDR2 from the germline V gene are MDHEN and SYDVKM. The V end was cut by 6 bases, the J end by 3 bases, with 18 bases between. The CDR3 runs to 15 residues. DNA for the CDR3: TGTGCCAGCAGACCGGCCGGGACGGTAAACTACGAGCAGTACGTC. Its protein is CASRPAGTVNYEQYV.

This clonotype was seen a few times. This may be a read error, as it is one base from a much larger clone. This sequence joins TRBV11-2 and TRBJ2-5; TRBD2 agrees at 8 bases. Germline trimming cut 8 bases from V and 5 bases from J; bases unmatched to any gene: 16. This CDR3 has 16 residues. Germline V lookup: CDR1 SGHAT, CDR2 FQNNGV. DNA for the CDR3: TGTGCCAGCGTTTCTTACCGTCGGGGCGGGGGGGAGACCCAGTACTTC. Protein: CASVSYRRGGGETQYF.

This clonotype was seen at least ten times. The chain links TRBV10-2 to TRBJ2-1, with unresolved D. CDR1 and CDR2 from the germline V gene are WSHSY and SAAADI. CDR3 length: 12 residues. V lost 4 bases and J 9 bases, leaving 10 bases between the germline ends. CDR3 nucleotide sequence: TGCGCCAGCAGTGCTGGTTATGTTGAGCAGTTCTTC. This gives the protein CASSAGYVEQFF.

As regards this clonotype: Given a much more abundant clone one base away, this may be a read error. This chain connects TRBV29-1 to TRBJ1-2; D gene ambiguous. Germline lookup yields CDR1 SQVTM and CDR2 ANQGSEA. The CDR3 runs to 13 residues. Trimming pared 8 bases from V and 5 bases from J, leaving 18 bases between. The CDR3: CSYREGALYGYTF. The CDR3 coding sequence is TGCAGCTACCGAGAAGGAGCCCTATATGGCTACACCTTC. The full variable domain, its missing parts supplied by reference TRBV29-1 and TRBJ1-2, is SAVISQKPSRDICQRGTSLTIQCQVDSQVTMMFWYRQQPGQSLTLIATANQGSEATYESGFVIDKFPISRPNLTFSTLTVSNMSPEDSSIYLCSYREGALYGYTFGSGTRLTVV.

There are many counts of this clonotype. The J gene is TRBJ2-1, the V gene TRBV12-3 or TRBV12-4; TRBD2 aligns across 8 bases. With 3 bases clipped from V and 3 bases from J, the junction kept 1 base outside the gene matches. The CDR3 consists of 14 residues. The CDR3 reads CASSFGTSYNEQFF. The CDR3 bases are TGTGCCAGCAGTTTCGGGACTAGCTACAATGAGCAGTTCTTC.

In regard to this clonotype: A much bigger clone sits one base away, suggesting this may be a read error. This chain connects TRBV4-1 to TRBJ1-2, with no clear D. Germline V gene data show CDR1 as MGHRA and CDR2 as YSYEKL. There are 15 residues in the CDR3. V was shortened by 1 base and J by 6 bases, with 15 bases between the two germline ends. In DNA, the CDR3 is TGCGCCAGCAGCCAAGGGCACTTTAAGAGGGATGGCTACACCTTC. This encodes CASSQGHFKRDGYTF.

This clonotype is termed medium-sized. J is TRBJ2-4 and V is TRBV12-3 or TRBV12-4; unclear D gene. The V end lost 3 bases, the J end lost 7 bases, and 13 bases lay between the germline ends. The CDR3 length is 14 residues. CDR3 coding DNA: TGTGCCAGCAGTTTGGGCCTCGAGTATAACATTCAGTACTTC. It encodes CASSLGLEYNIQYF.

This clonotype came up many times. V is TRBV4-3 and J is TRBJ1-5; D is ambiguous. Germline loops: CDR1 LGHNA, CDR2 YSLEER. The CDR3 has 14 residues. Deletions cut 0 bases from V and 7 bases from J, with 10 bases between. This CDR3 is CASSQERVRQPQHF. Written as DNA, the CDR3 is TGCGCCAGCAGCCAAGAAAGGGTTCGGCAGCCCCAGCATTTT.

Ten or more counts support this clonotype. Written as DNA, the CDR3 is TGTGCCAGCAGGGTTAGCGGGGGGTGGTACAATGAGCAGTTCTTC. Translation: CASRVSGGWYNEQFF. The chain carries TRBV12-3 or TRBV12-4 and TRBJ2-1; TRBD2 matches 10 bases. This CDR3 has 15 amino acids. The V segment lost 6 bases and the J segment 4 bases; nucleotides outside the gene matches: 6.

This clonotype occurred many times. The chain combines TRBV11-2 with TRBJ2-3, with TRBD2 identical over 10 bases. The germline gives CDR1 SGHAT, CDR2 FQNNGV. The V and J ends lost 8 bases and 5 bases, in that order; junction bases with no gene match: 10. CDR3 length equals 15 residues. The CDR3 region is CASQAGGPAGDTQYF. CDR3 DNA: TGTGCCAGCCAAGCGGGGGGGCCGGCTGGAGATACGCAGTATTTT.

This clonotype was observed many times. The V gene is TRBV29-1, the J gene TRBJ2-4; the D is unclear. This CDR3 is built from 13 residues. Germline loops: CDR1 SQVTM, CDR2 ANQGSEA. V lost 4 bases and J lost 7, with 14 bases in between. The DNA of the CDR3 is TGCAGCGTTGTATCCGGGTCCGGGAACATTCAGTACTTC. This translates into CSVVSGSGNIQYF.

The sample holds many counts of this clonotype. The chain carries TRBV4-1 and TRBJ2-1; D is ambiguous. Germline CDR1 reads MGHRA; CDR2 reads YSYEKL. V was pared by 3 bases and J by 8 bases, with 17 bases between. The CDR3 contains 15 residues. This CDR3 is CASSQIMVFVDEQFF. The CDR3 DNA is TGCGCCAGCAGCCAGATCATGGTATTCGTCGATGAGCAGTTCTTC.

In this sample, this clonotype turned up many times. The chain carries TRBV7-2 and TRBJ2-3; 8 bases line up with TRBD2. V shed 5 bases, J shed 5 bases, and the junction held 12 bases outside the gene matches. Germline V CDR1 and CDR2: SGHTA, FQGNSA. The CDR3 totals 16 residues. CDR3 protein: CASSPQTGAGGDTQYF. CDR3 bases: TGTGCCAGCAGCCCACAAACGGGGGCGGGAGGAGATACGCAGTATTTT. The variable domain in full, with the rest retrieved from reference TRBV7-2 and TRBJ2-3, is GAGVSQSPSNKVTEKGKDVELRCDPISGHTALYWYRQSLGQGLEFLIYFQGNSAPDKSGLPSDRFSAERTGGSVSTLTIQRTQQEDSAVYLCASSPQTGAGGDTQYFGPGTRLTVL.

This clonotype was recorded many times. This chain links TRBV20-1 with TRBJ2-5, with 7 bases identical to TRBD1. The length of the CDR3 is 12 residues. The V segment lost 4 bases and the J segment 6 bases; nucleotides outside the gene matches: 5. The V gene's germline CDR1 is DFQATT and CDR2 SNEGSKA (reference sequence). Here the CDR3 reads CSAKRTGKTQYF. CDR3 in DNA: TGCAGTGCTAAAAGGACAGGAAAGACCCAGTACTTC.

This clonotype was observed at least ten times. The rearrangement joins TRBV11-2 to TRBJ1-2; the D gene is possibly TRBD1 (5 bases). V lost 6 bases and J 7 bases, leaving 15 bases between the germline ends. This CDR3 is built from 13 residues. Germline V lookup: CDR1 SGHAT, CDR2 FQNNGV. The CDR3 protein is CASRSQAGGGYTF. CDR3 in DNA: TGTGCCAGCAGATCGCAGGCTGGGGGTGGCTACACCTTC.